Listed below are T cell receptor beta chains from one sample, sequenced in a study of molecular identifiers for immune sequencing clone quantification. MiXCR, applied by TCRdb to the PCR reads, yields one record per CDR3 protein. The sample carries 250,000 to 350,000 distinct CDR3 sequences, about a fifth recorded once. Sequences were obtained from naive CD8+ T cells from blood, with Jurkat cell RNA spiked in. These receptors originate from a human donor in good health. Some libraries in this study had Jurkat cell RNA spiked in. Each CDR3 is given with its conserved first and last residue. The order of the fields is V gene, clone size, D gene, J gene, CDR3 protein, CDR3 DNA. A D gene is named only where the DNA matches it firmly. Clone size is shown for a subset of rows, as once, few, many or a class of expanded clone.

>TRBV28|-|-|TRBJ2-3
CASSLPQRGSDTQYF
TGTGCCAGCAGTCTACCCCAGAGGGGCTCAGATACGCAGTATTTT
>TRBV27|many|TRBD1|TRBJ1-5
CASRGTGFNQPQHF
TGTGCCAGCAGGGGGACAGGTTTCAATCAGCCCCAGCATTTT
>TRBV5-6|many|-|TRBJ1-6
CASSPKVATPGPNSPLHF
TGTGCCAGCAGCCCGAAAGTTGCGACACCGGGACCAAATTCACCCCTCCACTTT
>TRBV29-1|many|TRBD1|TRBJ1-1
CSVVGGQGEAFF
TGCAGCGTTGTTGGCGGACAGGGTGAAGCTTTCTTT
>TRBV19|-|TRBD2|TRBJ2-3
CASTSWAGAIDTQYF
TGTGCCAGTACCTCCTGGGCGGGAGCTATAGATACGCAGTATTTT
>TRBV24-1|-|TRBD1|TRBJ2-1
CATGPGTGDYNEQFF
TGTGCCACCGGACCCGGGACAGGCGATTACAATGAGCAGTTCTTC
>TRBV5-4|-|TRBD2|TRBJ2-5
CASSPGLDQETQYF
TGTGCCAGCAGCCCCGGACTAGACCAAGAGACCCAGTACTTC
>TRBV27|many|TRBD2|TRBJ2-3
CASSFRREPSTDTQYF
TGTGCCAGCAGTTTCCGGCGGGAGCCTAGCACAGATACGCAGTATTTT
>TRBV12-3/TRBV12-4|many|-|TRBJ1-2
CASSLREWTDTNYGYTF
TGTGCCAGCAGCTTACGGGAATGGACAGATACTAACTATGGCTACACCTTC
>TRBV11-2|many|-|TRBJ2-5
CASSPLVWQETQYF
TGTGCCAGCAGTCCACTAGTCTGGCAAGAGACCCAGTACTTC
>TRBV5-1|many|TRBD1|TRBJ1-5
CASSLGDREGNQPQHF
TGCGCCAGCAGCTTGGGGGACAGGGAAGGCAATCAGCCCCAGCATTTT
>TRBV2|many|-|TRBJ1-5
CASEPTASLNQPQHF
TGTGCCAGCGAGCCCACAGCCTCCCTCAATCAGCCCCAGCATTTT
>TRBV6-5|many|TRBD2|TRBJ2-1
CASSYSWGGPGNEQFF
TGTGCCAGCAGTTACTCTTGGGGAGGGCCGGGCAATGAGCAGTTCTTC
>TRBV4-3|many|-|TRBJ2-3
CASSQDLGDGYTQYF
TGCGCCAGCAGCCAAGATCTTGGGGACGGCTATACGCAGTATTTT
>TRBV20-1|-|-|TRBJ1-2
CSARESGAIFYGYTF
TGCAGTGCTAGAGAGTCAGGGGCCATTTTCTATGGCTACACCTTC
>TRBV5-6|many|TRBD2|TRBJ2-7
CASSKAGYRYEQYF
TGTGCCAGCAGCAAAGCGGGATACCGATACGAGCAGTACTTC
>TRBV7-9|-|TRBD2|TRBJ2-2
CASSPPTSGRIPTGELFF
TGTGCCAGCAGCCCCCCGACTAGCGGGAGGATCCCCACCGGGGAGCTGTTTTTT
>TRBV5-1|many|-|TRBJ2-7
CASSQGHLAEQYF
TGCGCCAGCAGCCAGGGACACCTCGCCGAGCAGTACTTC
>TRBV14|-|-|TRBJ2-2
CASSQAITGELFF
TGTGCCAGCAGCCAAGCAATCACCGGGGAGCTGTTTTTT
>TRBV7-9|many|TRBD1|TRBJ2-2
CASSPQPGTGLTGELFF
TGTGCCAGCAGCCCACAACCCGGGACAGGGTTGACCGGGGAGCTGTTTTTT
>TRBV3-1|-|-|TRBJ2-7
CASSQGKGVSSYEQYF
TGTGCCAGCAGCCAAGGGAAGGGGGTTAGCTCCTACGAGCAGTACTTC
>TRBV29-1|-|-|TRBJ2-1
CSVEGWRNGEDEQFF
TGCAGCGTTGAAGGTTGGAGAAATGGCGAGGATGAGCAGTTCTTC
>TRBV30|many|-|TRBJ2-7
CAWSPEGAYEQYF
TGTGCCTGGAGCCCCGAGGGGGCCTACGAGCAGTACTTC
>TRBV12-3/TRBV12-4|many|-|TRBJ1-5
CASSLGSRGNQPQHF
TGTGCCAGCAGTTTAGGGAGCAGGGGAAATCAGCCCCAGCATTTT
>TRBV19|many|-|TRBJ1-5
CASSIVGAGESNQPQHF
TGTGCCAGTAGTATTGTAGGGGCAGGAGAAAGCAATCAGCCCCAGCATTTT
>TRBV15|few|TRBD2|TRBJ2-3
CATSRAIAGGTDTQYF
TGTGCCACCAGCAGAGCTATAGCGGGGGGCACAGATACGCAGTATTTT